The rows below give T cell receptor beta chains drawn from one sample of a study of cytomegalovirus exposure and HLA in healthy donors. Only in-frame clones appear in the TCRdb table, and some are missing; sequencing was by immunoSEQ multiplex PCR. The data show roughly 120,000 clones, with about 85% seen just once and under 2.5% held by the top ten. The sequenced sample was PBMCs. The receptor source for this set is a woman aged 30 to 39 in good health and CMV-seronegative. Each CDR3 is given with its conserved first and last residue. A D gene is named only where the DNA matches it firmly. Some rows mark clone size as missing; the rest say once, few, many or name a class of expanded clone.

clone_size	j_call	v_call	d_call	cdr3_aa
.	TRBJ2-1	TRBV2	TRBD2	CASQVLAGSYNEQFF
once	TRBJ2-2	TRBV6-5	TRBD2	CASKPGTSVGELFF
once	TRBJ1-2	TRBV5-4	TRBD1	CASSLVPGGSYGYTF
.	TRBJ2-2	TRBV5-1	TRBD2	CASSARLAGVNTGELFF
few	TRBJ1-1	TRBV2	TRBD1	CASSHFSGQGAEAFF
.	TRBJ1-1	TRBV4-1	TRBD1	CASSQGKQGYTEAFF
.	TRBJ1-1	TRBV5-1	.	CASSLAGWRTEAFF
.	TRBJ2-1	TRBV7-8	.	CASSHRSGENEQFF
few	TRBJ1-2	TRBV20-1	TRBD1	CSANRGDGYTF
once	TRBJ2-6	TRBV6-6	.	CASSYFSGSGANVLTF
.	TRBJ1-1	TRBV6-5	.	CASSYLVGSTGEAFF
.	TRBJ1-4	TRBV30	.	CAWSIPGANEKLFF
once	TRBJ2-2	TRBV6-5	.	CASSTPAGGTGELFF
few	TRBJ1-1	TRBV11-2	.	CASSFKQKNTEAFF
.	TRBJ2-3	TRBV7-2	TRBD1	CASSRDRYSTDTQYF